This TCR beta chain came from a study of blood T cell repertoires in COVID-19. The overall study: In each case, the material was cDNA or gDNA derived from T cells, B-cell-depleted T cells, or PBMCs.

The protocol was immunoSEQ multiplex PCR, while the TCRdb copy is restricted to in-frame clones and leaves out a portion. The sample shows 190,000 or so clones, over 75% of them seen only once. This CDR3 spans 13 amino acids. CDR1 and CDR2 (germline): LNHDA, SQIVND (reference sequence). V lost 4 bases, J lost 5 bases, and 8 bases lay in between. The sequenced sample consisted of PBMCs or T cells enriched from blood (not recorded which). The rearrangement links TRBV19 to TRBJ1-4; D remains unclear. This receptor was taken from a man in his forties or fifties who had recovered from COVID-19. The CDR3 sequence: CASSRQLNEKLFF. The CDR3 coding sequence is TGTGCCAGTAGTAGACAACTCAATGAAAAACTGTTTTTT. The full variable domain, completed using reference TRBV19 and TRBJ1-4, is DGGITQSPKYLFRKEGQNVTLSCEQNLNHDAMYWYRQDPGQGLRLIYYSQIVNDFQKGDIAEGYSVSREKKESFPLTVTSAQKNPTAFYLCASSRQLNEKLFFGSGTQLSVL.